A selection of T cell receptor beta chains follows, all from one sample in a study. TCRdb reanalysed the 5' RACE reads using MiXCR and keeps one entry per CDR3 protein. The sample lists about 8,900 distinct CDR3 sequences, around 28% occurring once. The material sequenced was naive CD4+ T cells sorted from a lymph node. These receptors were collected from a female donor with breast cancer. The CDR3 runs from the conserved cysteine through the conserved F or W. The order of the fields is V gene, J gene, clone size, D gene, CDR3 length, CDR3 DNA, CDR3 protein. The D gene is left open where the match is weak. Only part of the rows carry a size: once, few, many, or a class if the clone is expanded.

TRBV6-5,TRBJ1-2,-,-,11,TGTGCCAGCGGCAGGGACTATGGCTACACCTTC,CASGRDYGYTF
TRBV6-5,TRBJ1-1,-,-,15,TGTGCCAGCAATTACTCCGGGGGACTGAACACTGAAGCTTCCTTT,CASNYSGGLNTEASF
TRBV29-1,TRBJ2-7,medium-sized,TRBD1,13,TGCAGCGTTGAAACCGACAGGGCCTACGAGCAGTACTTC,CSVETDRAYEQYF
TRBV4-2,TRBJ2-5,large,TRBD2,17,TGTGCCAGCAGCCAGGACTGGACTAGCGGGGGGCCCGAGACCCAGTACTTC,CASSQDWTSGGPETQYF
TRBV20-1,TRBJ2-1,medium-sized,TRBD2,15,TGCAGTGCTAGAGATCCCGCGGGGGGGCTCTATGAGCAGTTCTTC,CSARDPAGGLYEQFF
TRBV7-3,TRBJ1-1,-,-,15,TGTGCCAGCAGGTTAAATCAACAGCCGAACACTGAGGCTTTCTTT,CASRLNQQPNTEAFF
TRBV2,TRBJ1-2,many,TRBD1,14,TGTGCCAGTACGACAGGGTCCCCTTTCGGGGGCTACACCTTC,CASTTGSPFGGYTF
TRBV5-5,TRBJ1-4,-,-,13,TGTGCCAGCAGCCCCGGGACGGATGAAAAACTGTTTTTT,CASSPGTDEKLFF
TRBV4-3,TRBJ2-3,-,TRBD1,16,TGCGCCAGCAGCCATATGGTGGGACAGGGAACAGATACGCAGTATTTT,CASSHMVGQGTDTQYF
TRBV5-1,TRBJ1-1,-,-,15,TGCGCCAGCAGCCTCCTTCCGACGCGGCAGGGAGAAGCTCTCTTT,CASSLLPTRQGEALF
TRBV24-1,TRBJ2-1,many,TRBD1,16,TGTGCCACCAGTGGCCGACAGGGGTCCGCGTACAATGAGCAGTTCTTC,CATSGRQGSAYNEQFF
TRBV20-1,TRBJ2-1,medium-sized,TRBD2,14,TGCAGTGCCGGAATTAGCGGGAGGCAAAATGAGCAGTTCTTC,CSAGISGRQNEQFF
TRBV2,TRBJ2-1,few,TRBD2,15,TGTGCCAGCAGCCCCGGACTAGCGTCTAACAATGAGCAGTTCTTC,CASSPGLASNNEQFF
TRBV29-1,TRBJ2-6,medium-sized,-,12,TGCAGCGTCGATCAGGGGGCCAACGTCCTGACTTTC,CSVDQGANVLTF
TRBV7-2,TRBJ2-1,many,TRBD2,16,TGTGCCAGCAGCTTTAAAGCGGGAGTTGGGGTTAATGAGCAGTTCTTC,CASSFKAGVGVNEQFF
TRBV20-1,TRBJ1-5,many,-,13,TGCAGTGCTAGAAGGGCAGGCAATCAGCCCCAGCATTTT,CSARRAGNQPQHF
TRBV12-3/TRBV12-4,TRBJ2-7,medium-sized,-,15,TGTGCCAGCAGCCGCCGCGGGTTGGGGCCCTACGAGCAGTACTTC,CASSRRGLGPYEQYF
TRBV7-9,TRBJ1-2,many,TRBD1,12,TGTGCCAGCTTCAGGGGGGATAGAGGCTACACCTTC,CASFRGDRGYTF
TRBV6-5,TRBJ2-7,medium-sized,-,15,TGTGCCAGCAGTTACTGGGGGGCGCCTACCTACGAGCAGTACTTC,CASSYWGAPTYEQYF
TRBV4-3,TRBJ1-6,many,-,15,TGCGCCAGCAGCCAAGAAGGGCCCAATAATTCACCCCTCCACTTT,CASSQEGPNNSPLHF
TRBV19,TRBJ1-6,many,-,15,TGTGCCAGTAGTACCCCACGGGGCTACACTTCACCCCTCCACTTT,CASSTPRGYTSPLHF
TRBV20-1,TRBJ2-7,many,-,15,TGCAGTGCCAGAGATCCGGGTGTCTCCTTCTACGAGCAGTACTTC,CSARDPGVSFYEQYF
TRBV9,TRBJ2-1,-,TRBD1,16,TGTGCCAGCAGCACTCCGGGACAGGGACCTCCCAATGAGCAGTTCTTC,CASSTPGQGPPNEQFF
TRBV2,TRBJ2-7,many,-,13,TGTGCCAGCACCCGGACATCGGGGTGGGAGCAGTACTTC,CASTRTSGWEQYF
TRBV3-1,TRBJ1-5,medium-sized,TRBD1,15,TGTGCCAGCAGCCCTGGGACAGGGAGGAATCAGCCCCAGCATTTT,CASSPGTGRNQPQHF
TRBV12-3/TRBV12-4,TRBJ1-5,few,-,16,TGTGCCAGCAGCAATAACCCAGGGGACCTTGGGAGGCCCCAGCATTTT,CASSNNPGDLGRPQHF
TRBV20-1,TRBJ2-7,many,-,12,TGCAGTGCGGGGGACAATGGCTACGAGCAGTACTTC,CSAGDNGYEQYF
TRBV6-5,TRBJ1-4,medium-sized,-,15,TGTGCCAGCAGTTACTCCGGGACGGGGGGCGAAAAACTGTTTTTT,CASSYSGTGGEKLFF
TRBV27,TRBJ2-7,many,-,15,TGTGCCAGCAGTTTATTCCCCAGTCCCGGTTACGAGCAGTACTTC,CASSLFPSPGYEQYF
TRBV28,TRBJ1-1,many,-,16,TGTGCCAGCAGTTTCGACGGGAACGTATTGGGCACTGAAGCTTTCTTT,CASSFDGNVLGTEAFF
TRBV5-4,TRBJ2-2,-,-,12,TGTGCCAGCAGCTTTGCCACCGGGGAGCTGTTCTTT,CASSFATGELFF
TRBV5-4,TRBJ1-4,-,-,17,TGTGCCAGCAGCTTGTTCCCCGCCGGCAGGAGGGAGGAAAGACTGTTTTTT,CASSLFPAGRREERLFF
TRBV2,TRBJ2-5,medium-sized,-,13,TGTGCCAGCAGTTACCTCCCTATGGAGACCCAGTACTTC,CASSYLPMETQYF
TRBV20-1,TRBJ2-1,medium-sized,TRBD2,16,TGCAGTGCTACCCTAGCGGGAATTAGCTCCTACAATGAGCAGTTCTTC,CSATLAGISSYNEQFF
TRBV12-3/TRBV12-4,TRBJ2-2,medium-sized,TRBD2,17,TGTGCCAGCAGCCTACTGACTAGCGGGGGCCTTCCCGGGGAGCTGTTTTTT,CASSLLTSGGLPGELFF
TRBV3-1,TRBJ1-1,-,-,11,TGTGCCAGCAGCCAAGCCAGTGAAGCTTTCTTT,CASSQASEAFF
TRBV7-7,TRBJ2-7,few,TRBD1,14,TGTGCTAGCAGCCCAGGGACAGGGGAGTACGAGCAGTACTTC,CASSPGTGEYEQYF
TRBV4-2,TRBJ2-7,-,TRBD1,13,TGTGCCAGCAGCCAAGGGACAGGGGACGAGCAGTACTTC,CASSQGTGDEQYF
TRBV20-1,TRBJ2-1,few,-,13,TGCAGCCCGGGTCGAAGGTCCTACAATGAGCAGTTCTTC,CSPGRRSYNEQFF
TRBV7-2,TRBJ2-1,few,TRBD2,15,TGTGCCAGCAGCTTAGTAGGGACTAGTAAAAATAAGCAGTTCTTC,CASSLVGTSKNKQFF
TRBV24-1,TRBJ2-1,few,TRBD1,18,TGTGCCACCGCTTCCCGGGACAGGTTCCCGAGCTCCTACAATGAGCAGTTCTTC,CATASRDRFPSSYNEQFF
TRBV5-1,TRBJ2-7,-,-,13,TGCGCCAGCAGTCGCGGTGACTCATACGAGCAGTACTTC,CASSRGDSYEQYF
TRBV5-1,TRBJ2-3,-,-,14,TGCGCCAGCAGCTTGGCTAGCCGGTTGGATACGCAGTATTTT,CASSLASRLDTQYF
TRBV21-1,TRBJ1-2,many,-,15,TGTGCCAGCAGCGGAAGGGACAAACGAGCTGCGGGCTACACCTTC,CASSGRDKRAAGYTF
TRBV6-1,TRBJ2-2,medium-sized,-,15,TGTGCCAGCAGTGCTCGGACTCGACGCACCGGGGAGCTGTTTTTT,CASSARTRRTGELFF
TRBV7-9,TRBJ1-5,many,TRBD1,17,TGTGCCAGCAACTTCGGGACAGGGGGAATGTGGAATCAGCCCCAGCATTTT,CASNFGTGGMWNQPQHF
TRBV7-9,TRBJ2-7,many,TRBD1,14,TGTGCCGGAAATGGACAGGGGAGGTTCGACGAGCAGTACTTC,CAGNGQGRFDEQYF
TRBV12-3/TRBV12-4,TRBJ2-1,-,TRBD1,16,TGTGCCAGCAGTAGAGACGGACAGGGGGGCTACAATGAGCAGTTCTTC,CASSRDGQGGYNEQFF
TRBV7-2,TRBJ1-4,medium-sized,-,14,TGTGCCAGCAGCAATCGGGAGAAAAATGAAAAACTGTTTTTT,CASSNREKNEKLFF
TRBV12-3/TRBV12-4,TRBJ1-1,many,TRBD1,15,TGTGCCAGCAGTGAGACAGGGACCATGAACACTGAAGCTTTCTTT,CASSETGTMNTEAFF
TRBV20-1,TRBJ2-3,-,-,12,TGCAGTGCTAGTTTGGGGGCTGATACGCAGTATTTT,CSASLGADTQYF
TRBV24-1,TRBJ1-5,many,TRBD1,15,TGTGCCACCAGTGATTCCAGACAGGGAGGACAGCCCCAGCATTTT,CATSDSRQGGQPQHF
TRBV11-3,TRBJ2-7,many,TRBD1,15,TGTGCCAGCAGCCGTGGACAGGGGCTCACCTACGAGCAGTACTTC,CASSRGQGLTYEQYF
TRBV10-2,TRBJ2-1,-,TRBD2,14,TGCGCCAGCAGTGAGCTGCGGGAGCTCAATGAGCAGTTCTTC,CASSELRELNEQFF
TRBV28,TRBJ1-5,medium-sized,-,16,TGTGCCAGCAGTTTTACGCGCGGGACATACAATCAGCCCCAGCATTTT,CASSFTRGTYNQPQHF
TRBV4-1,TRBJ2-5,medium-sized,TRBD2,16,TGCGCCAGCAGCCACCTGGCACTAGCGGGACCGGAGACCCAGTACTTC,CASSHLALAGPETQYF
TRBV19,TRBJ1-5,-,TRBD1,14,TGTGCCAGTAGTCGTAGACAGGGGGTTCAGCCCCAGCATTTT,CASSRRQGVQPQHF
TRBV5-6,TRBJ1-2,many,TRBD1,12,TGTGCCAGCAGCTTCGGACAGGGAGGCTACACCTTC,CASSFGQGGYTF
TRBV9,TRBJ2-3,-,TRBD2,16,TGCGCCAGCAGCGTAGGGAATAGCGGGGGCCCAGATACGCGGTATTTT,CASSVGNSGGPDTRYF